The sequence of this T cell receptor (beta chain) was determined in a study of naive and memory T cell subsets. The SP2 primer and nested alpha and beta constant region primers amplified ligated cDNA in four rounds. TCRdb re-analysed the 5' RACE reads in MiXCR, keeping a single row per CDR3 protein. Among over 45,000 distinct CDR3 sequences, about 4.5% were seen once, and the ten largest hold around 0.84%. This clonotype has a count of ten or more. A UMI-containing oligonucleotide was joined by 3' ligation to the TCR cDNA template. This sequence was found in a female donor in good health.

CDR3 sequence: CASSWQGAKRDEQYF. The CDR3 nucleotides are TGTGCCAGCAGTTGGCAGGGGGCGAAAAGGGACGAGCAGTACTTC. This sequence joins TRBV27 and TRBJ2-7; 8 bases align to TRBD1. The J segment lost 5 bases and the V segment lost 4 bases, leaving 10 bases of the junction unmatched. Germline CDR1 and CDR2: MNHEY and SMNVEV (reference sequence). This CDR3 spans 15 amino acids.